One sample yielded the 16 T cell receptor beta chains listed below, sequenced in a study of blood T cell repertoires in COVID-19. TCRdb's table, derived via immunoSEQ multiplex PCR, lists solely in-frame clones and lacks some. The table lists roughly 120,000 clones, less than 85% of them singletons. The sequenced sample was peripheral blood. The receptors were sampled from an older woman with acute or convalescent COVID-19.

The chain links TRBV24-1 to TRBJ2-3, with D possibly matching TRBD2 (6 bases). CDR1 and CDR2 (germline): KGHDR, SFDVKD. The CDR3 spans 14 residues. Trimming cost V 4 bases and J 4 bases, with 11 bases left between them. DNA for the CDR3: TGTGCCACCAGTGACCCTACGGGGGCAGATACGCAGTATTTT. As protein: CATSDPTGADTQYF.

In its sample, this clone was seen a few times. The rearrangement links TRBV7-9 to TRBJ1-2; 8 nucleotides line up with TRBD1. The CDR3 has 14 amino acids. Per the germline V gene, CDR1 is SEHNR and CDR2 is FQNEAQ (reference sequence). V was clipped by 8 bases and J by 8 bases; unmatched bases: 13. CDR3: CASGPQGGFGGYTF. DNA for the CDR3: TGTGCCAGCGGGCCACAGGGGGGTTTTGGAGGCTACACCTTC.

The V call is TRBV30, the J call TRBJ1-5; the match to TRBD1 covers 9 bases. The CDR3 covers 14 residues. Per germline, CDR1 GTSNPN and CDR2 SVGIG (reference sequence). J was trimmed by 5 bases and V by 5 bases; bases with no gene match: 7. CDR3: CAWGPGQGDQPQHF. CDR3 DNA sequence: TGTGCCTGGGGACCGGGACAGGGCGATCAGCCCCAGCATTTT.

This clone was seen just once. The J gene is TRBJ1-1, the V gene TRBV6-5, with D hard to call. CDR3 length equals 13 residues. Looked up from germline, CDR1 is MNHEY and CDR2 is SVGAGI. The ends were cut back, 6 bases at V and 0 bases at J, with 8 bases in the middle. The CDR3 nucleotides read TGTGCCAGCAGGTTCGGGGTGAACACTGAAGCTTTCTTT. Translated, it gives CASRFGVNTEAFF.

This chain's CDR3 is CASSLANRPYGYTF. The CDR3 DNA sequence: TGTGCCAGCAGCTTGGCCAACAGACCCTATGGCTACACCTTC. The chain combines TRBV5-6 with TRBJ1-2; no definite D call. Trimming left V 0 bases short and J 4 bases short, with 10 bases between. CDR1 and CDR2 from the germline V gene are SGHDT and YYEEEE. There are 14 residues in the CDR3. The full variable domain, its missing parts supplied by reference TRBV5-6 and TRBJ1-2, is DAGVTQSPTHLIKTRGQQVTLRCSPKSGHDTVSWYQQALGQGPQFIFQYYEEEERQRGNFPDRFSGHQFPNYSSELNVNALLLGDSALYLCASSLANRPYGYTFGSGTRLTVV.

The chain combines TRBV5-1 with TRBJ1-4, with D possibly matching TRBD1 (6 bases). The CDR3 is 14 amino acids. The V gene's germline CDR1 is SGHRS and CDR2 YFSETQ. V was clipped by 1 base and J by 5 bases, with 9 bases between them. The CDR3 reads CASSLTGKNEKLFF. CDR3 DNA: TGCGCCAGCAGCTTGACAGGGAAAAATGAAAAACTGTTTTTT.

The chain carries TRBV7-9 and TRBJ2-1; tentative D call: TRBD2 (6 bases). CDR1 is SEHNR, CDR2 FQNEAQ, per germline (reference sequence). This CDR3 has 13 amino acids. The ends were cut back, 1 base at V and 8 bases at J, with 9 bases in the middle. The CDR3 is CASSLELAYEQFF. CDR3 nucleotides: TGTGCCAGCAGCTTAGAACTAGCTTATGAGCAGTTCTTC.

The chain links TRBV18 to TRBJ1-5; D may be TRBD1 (5 bases). Per the germline V gene, CDR1 is KGHSH and CDR2 is LQKENI. The CDR3 is made up of 13 amino acids. Trimming took off 3 bases at V and 7 bases at J, with 10 bases between the two ends. The CDR3 DNA reads TGTGCCAGCTCACCCGCGCAGGGCCAGCCCCAGCATTTT. Protein product: CASSPAQGQPQHF.

In regard to this clone: Within the sample, other DNA sequences also encode this same CDR3. The chain combines TRBV19 with TRBJ1-2; 11 bases match TRBD1. Germline trimming cut 6 bases from V and 2 bases from J; bases unmatched to any gene: 2. Germline V lookup: CDR1 LNHDA, CDR2 SQIVND (reference sequence). The CDR3 runs 14 residues. The CDR3: CASSRDRGNYGYTF. The CDR3 DNA reads as TGTGCCAGTAGCCGGGACAGGGGGAACTATGGCTACACCTTC.

The chain couples TRBV6-6 to TRBJ1-1; D unclear. CDR1 and CDR2 from the germline V gene are MNHNY and SVGAGI (reference sequence). The CDR3 extends over 13 amino acids. Trimming left V 7 bases short and J 0 bases short, with 9 bases between. Here the CDR3 DNA reads TGTGCCAGCATAGAGACATTGAACACTGAAGCTTTCTTT. Amino acids: CASIETLNTEAFF.

The chain couples TRBV3-1 (or the pseudogene TRBV3-2) to TRBJ1-1; 7 bases fit TRBD1. The CDR3 consists of 14 residues. In germline, CDR1 is LGHDT, CDR2 YNNKEL (reference sequence). The V and J ends lost 5 bases and 1 base, in that order; junction bases with no gene match: 4. The CDR3 spells CASSARQGNTEAFF. CDR3 bases: TGTGCCAGCAGCGCCCGACAGGGGAACACTGAAGCTTTCTTT.

The chain has TRBV6-5 and TRBJ2-2; possible D gene TRBD2, 5 bases. V shed 2 bases and J shed 5 bases, with 15 bases lying between them. Germline assignment: CDR1 MNHEY and CDR2 SVGAGI. The CDR3 runs 16 residues. The CDR3: CASSYNPGVKTGELFF. DNA for the CDR3: TGTGCCAGCAGTTACAACCCCGGGGTTAAGACCGGGGAGCTGTTTTTT.

This chain links TRBV28 with TRBJ1-5; D is perhaps TRBD1 (5 bases). CDR3 size: 14 residues. The V end was cut by 1 base, the J end by 3 bases, with 7 bases between. The germline gives CDR1 MDHEN, CDR2 SYDVKM. The CDR3 DNA is TGTGCCAGCAGTTTATACAGGACCAATCAGCCCCAGCATTTT. Its translation is CASSLYRTNQPQHF.

CDR3 amino acids: CASSFWPRNTGELFF. The CDR3 nucleotides read TGTGCCAGCAGCTTCTGGCCTAGGAACACCGGGGAGCTGTTTTTT. V is TRBV7-2 and J is TRBJ2-2, with D hard to call. This CDR3 region has 15 residues. Deletions cut 3 bases from V and 1 base from J, with 9 bases between. CDR1 is SGHTA and CDR2 is FQGNSA in the germline V gene.

The V gene is TRBV5-1, the J gene TRBJ1-2, with D hard to call. The V gene lost 0 bases and the J gene lost 3 bases, with 9 bases spanning the gap. This CDR3 has 14 amino acids. Looked up from germline, CDR1 is SGHRS and CDR2 is YFSETQ. CDR3 in DNA: TGCGCCAGCAGCTTGGGTTGGGGAGACTATGGCTACACCTTC. The encoded protein is CASSLGWGDYGYTF.

The CDR3, as DNA: TGTGCCAGTACCGAGACAGGGGGGCGATATGGCTACACCTTC. It is translated as CASTETGGRYGYTF. The rearrangement joins TRBV19 to TRBJ1-2; 9 nucleotides line up with TRBD1. The CDR3 runs to 14 residues. V lost 7 bases, J lost 5 bases, and 8 bases stayed unmatched. Germline CDR1 and CDR2: LNHDA and SQIVND (reference sequence).